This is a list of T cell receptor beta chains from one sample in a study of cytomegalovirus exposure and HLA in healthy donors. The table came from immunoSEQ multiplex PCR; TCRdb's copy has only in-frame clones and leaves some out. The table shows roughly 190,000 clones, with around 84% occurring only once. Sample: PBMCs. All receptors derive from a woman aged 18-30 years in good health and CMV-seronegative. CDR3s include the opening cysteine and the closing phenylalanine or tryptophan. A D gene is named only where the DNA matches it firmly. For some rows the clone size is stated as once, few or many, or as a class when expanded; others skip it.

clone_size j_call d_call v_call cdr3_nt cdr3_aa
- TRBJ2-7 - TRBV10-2 TGCGCCAGCAAAGGGGACTCCTACGAGCAGTACTTC CASKGDSYEQYF
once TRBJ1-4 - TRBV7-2 TGTGCCAGCAGCCCCCTGGTCGGGGTCGCGGGTGAAAAACTGTTTTTT CASSPLVGVAGEKLFF
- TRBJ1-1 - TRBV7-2 TGTGCCAGCAGCTTGACAGGATACTTCACTGAAGCTTTCTTT CASSLTGYFTEAFF
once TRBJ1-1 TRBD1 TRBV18 TGTGCCAGCTCAGCCCCGGGACAGGGGGCCCACACTGAAGCTTTCTTT CASSAPGQGAHTEAFF
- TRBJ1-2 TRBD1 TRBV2 TGTGCCAGCAGTTATAGGACAGGGGTGGACTATGGCTACACCTTC CASSYRTGVDYGYTF
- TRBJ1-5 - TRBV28 TGTGCCAGCAGTTTCGCTCACGGAGGTGGCAATCAGCCCCAGCATTTT CASSFAHGGGNQPQHF
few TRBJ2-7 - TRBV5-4 TGTGCCAGCAGCTTGGAGGCAGGGAAGGGGGAGCAGTACTTC CASSLEAGKGEQYF
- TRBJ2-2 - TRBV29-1 TGCAGCGCCCGGACAGAGAACACCGGGGAGCTGTTTTTT CSARTENTGELFF
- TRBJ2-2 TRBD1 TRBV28 TGTGCCAGCAGTTCACCCCAGGGGGCAGGGAACACCGGGGAGCTGTTTTTT CASSSPQGAGNTGELFF
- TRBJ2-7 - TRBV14 TGTGCCAGCAGCTCTTACAGGGCTTACGAGCAGTACTTC CASSSYRAYEQYF
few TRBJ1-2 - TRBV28 TGTGCCAGCGTTGGAGCGTTAAGGAACTATGGCTACACCTTC CASVGALRNYGYTF
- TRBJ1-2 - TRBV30 TGTGCCTGGAGTACAGGATTCTATGGCTACACCTTC CAWSTGFYGYTF
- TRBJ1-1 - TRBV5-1 TGCGCCAGCAGCTCTGCCGCTATGAACACTGAAGCTTTCTTT CASSSAAMNTEAFF
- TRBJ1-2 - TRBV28 TGTGCCAGCAGCAGGACAGCCTCTTATGGCTACACCTTC CASSRTASYGYTF
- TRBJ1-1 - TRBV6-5 TGTGCCAGCAGTGCCTATTCCGGGACACATGAAGCTTTCTTT CASSAYSGTHEAFF
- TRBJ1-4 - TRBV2 TGTGCCAGCAGTGGGCAGGGAACTAATGAAAAACTGTTTTTT CASSGQGTNEKLFF
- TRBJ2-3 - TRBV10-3 TGTGCCATCAGTGAGCGGGGTTTAGGGTTGGCAGATACGCAGTATTTT CAISERGLGLADTQYF